This T cell receptor beta chain emerged from a study of T cell responses to AZD1222 COVID-19 vaccine. Findings and caveats of the study: An increase in Spike-specific TCR breadth and depth was observed after two AZD1222 doses. The study reported that nearly half of spike-specific TCRs target unmutated variant regions. Donor demographics were predominantly white British with a female majority; clonal diversity may be underestimated.

Clones were read by immunoSEQ multiplex PCR, and TCRdb kept only the in-frame ones, dropping some. The profile shows about 100,000 clones, 85% to 90% of them singletons. The sample holds one count of this clone. The antigen is unknown. The CDR3 sequence is 14 residues long. Per the germline V gene, CDR1 is SEHNR and CDR2 is FQNEAQ (reference sequence). Trimming cost V 5 bases and J 1 base, with 10 bases left between them. The rearrangement uses TRBV7-9 and TRBJ2-3, with D possibly TRBD2 on 6 matching bases. The TCR sequence derives from an adult in good health. Sequenced material: peripheral blood, taken on day 0 of AZD1222 vaccination. CDR3 region: CASSAGLGTDTQYF. The CDR3 nucleotides read TGTGCCAGCAGCGCGGGACTCGGCACAGATACGCAGTATTTT. Filled out from reference TRBV7-9 and TRBJ2-3, the complete variable domain reads DTGVSQNPRHKITKRGQNVTFRCDPISEHNRLYWYRQTLGQGPEFLTYFQNEAQLEKSRLLSDRFSAERPKGSFSTLEIQRTEQGDSAMYLCASSAGLGTDTQYFGPGTRLTVL.